This T cell receptor beta chain emerged from a study of molecular identifiers for immune sequencing clone quantification (dated 2018 in TCRdb). With regard to the full study: For a replicate experiment, the RNA from either 20,000 or 100,000 naive CD8 T cells was divided into five aliquots, and four of those aliquots went on to sequencing. This methods study benchmarked molecular-identifier clustering-based TCR repertoire sequencing (MIDCIRS) and TCR RNA copy counting, using CD8 T cells to do so. Study-wide findings and limitations: Spiked-in Jurkat TCR RNA (approximately 10 copies' worth), which is not part of the donor repertoire, was contained in the naive libraries. Highly expanded clone sizes could be underestimated if identical TCR molecules share a barcode. Modeling indicated around 3 TCR RNA copies recovered per cell, compared with 7.5 to 10 by digital PCR, which implies a capture efficiency of approximately 30%. In CMV-specific effector cells, over 99% of molecules were held by clones above 20 RNA copies, whereas under 1% of molecules were held by such clones in naive cells. When barcode sub-clustering was left out, chimeric consensus sequences inflated TCR diversity, with chimeras reaching as high as 47%. Spiked-in Jurkat TCR RNA equal to a single cell's worth was reported to be detectable even within 1,100,000 naive CD8 T cells.

Libraries were prepared through PCR. The listed sequencing device is NextSeq 500. Bulk TCR libraries were made following a previously described method, with the TCR primers given in Table S5. Purification of total RNA was performed with the Qiagen AllPrep DNA/RNA kit. Reads from multiple sequencing runs of the same library were pooled before analysis. Turning to the authors' computational methods: Reads were retained only if the reads had an exact TCR constant sequence, and the retained reads were trimmed to 150 nt and grouped according to their 12-nt molecular barcodes. Reads in each barcode group were sub-clustered using a 15% Levenshtein threshold, and a quality-weighted consensus sequence was built for each RNA molecule. Non-functional sequences were excluded, and lower-count sequences lying one edit away from another sequence were also excluded. Based on fitting two negative binomial distributions, any barcode sub-cluster with under 20% of the maximum read count was discarded. In-frame beta chains were kept once TCRdb had trimmed the public reads at Q25 with fastp and called clones with MiXCR. Entries that share a CDR3 protein sequence are merged under the most common genes and DNA. None of the V and J calls come from the authors' own analysis; TCRdb made them. The sample table contains more than 550,000 distinct CDR3 sequences; only one count was recorded for roughly 23% of them. The top ten constitute about 0.84% of the sample.

According to the germline V gene, CDR1 reads LGHNA and CDR2 reads YNFKEQ. From its cysteine to its phenylalanine, the CDR3 spans 17 amino acids. Kept here is only the CDR3 DNA, which spans 51 bases and is read in frame from base 1. After removal of 0 bases from V and 6 bases from J, the junction retains 11 bases not matched to a gene. Libraries of naive CD8 T cells were built from anywhere between about 19,000 and 1,100,000 sorted cells, with 10%, 30% or 50% of the purified RNA used. Naive CD8 T cells were FACS-sorted as CD8+CD4-CCR7+CD45RA+ on a BD FACSAria II into RLT Plus buffer. To test detection sensitivity, Jurkat RNA equal to fewer than 13 TCR copies was added to samples of about 20,000-1,000,000 naive CD8 T cells. Enrichment of CD8 T cells was done with RosetteSep CD8+ T Cell Enrichment Cocktail plus Ficoll-Paque, and ACK red cell lysis came afterward. This clonotype was observed at least ten times. Its antigen is currently not known. Per-base qualities were not stored, and no clone one base away is much larger.

The chain couples TRBV4-2 to TRBJ2-3, with TRBD1 matching 8 junction bases. Sequencing was performed on naive CD8+ T cells from blood, with Jurkat cell RNA spiked in. In light of the paper, this sample's cell subset or site label describes: FACS-sorted CD8+CD4-CCR7+CD45RA+ naive T cells. The clonotype was recovered from a human donor in good health. Some libraries in this study had Jurkat cell RNA spiked in. The DNA sequence is as follows: TGTGCCAGCAGCCAAGAGCGGACAGGGCGCGCTGGGGATACGCAGTATTTT. Its protein reads: CASSQERTGRAGDTQYF.